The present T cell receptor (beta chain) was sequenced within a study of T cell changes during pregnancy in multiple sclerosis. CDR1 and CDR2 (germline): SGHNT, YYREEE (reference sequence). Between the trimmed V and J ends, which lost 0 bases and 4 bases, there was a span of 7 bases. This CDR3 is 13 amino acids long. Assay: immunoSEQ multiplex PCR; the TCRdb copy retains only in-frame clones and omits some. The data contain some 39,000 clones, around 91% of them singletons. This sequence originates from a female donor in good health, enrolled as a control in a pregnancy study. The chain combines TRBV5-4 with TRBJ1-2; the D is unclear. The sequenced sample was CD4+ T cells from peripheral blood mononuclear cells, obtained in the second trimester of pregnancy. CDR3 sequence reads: CASSLEKAYGYTF. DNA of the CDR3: TGTGCCAGCAGCTTGGAAAAAGCCTATGGCTACACCTTC.